What follows are 2 T cell receptor beta chains derived from one specimen sequenced in a study of blood T cell repertoires in COVID-19. Produced via immunoSEQ multiplex PCR; TCRdb's table is partial and in-frame only. The repertoire consists of 150,000 to 200,000 clones, with 83% occurring once and the leading ten covering less than 2%. Sequenced input: peripheral blood. Receptor source: a human donor in a cohort sampled during active COVID-19.

V and J are TRBV5-4 and TRBJ2-7; D perhaps matches TRBD1 (6 bases). Germline V gene data show CDR1 as SGHNT and CDR2 as YYREEE (reference sequence). V gave up 4 bases and J gave up 6 bases, with 14 bases separating them. The CDR3 runs 13 residues. The CDR3 DNA follows: TGTGCCAGCAGCCCCCAGGGGTCGGGCGAGCAGTACTTC. Protein sequence: CASSPQGSGEQYF.

This chain uses TRBV5-4 with TRBJ2-1; tentative D call: TRBD2 (7 bases). Trimming removed 4 bases from V and 1 base from J, with 15 bases in between. The CDR3 extends over 16 amino acids. CDR1 and CDR2 (germline): SGHNT, YYREEE (reference sequence). The CDR3 here is CASSRGASSSYNEQFF. CDR3 nucleotides: TGTGCCAGCAGCCGGGGGGCTAGCAGTTCCTACAATGAGCAGTTCTTC.